This TCR beta chain was obtained from a study of chemoradiotherapy in HPV16-positive cancers. Only in-frame clones appear in the TCRdb table, and some are missing; sequencing was by immunoSEQ multiplex PCR. In the table there are roughly 21,000 clones, about 86% of which are singletons. The clonotype comes from a human donor with HPV-associated anogenital cancer. The material sequenced was blood, taken from a patient who underwent chemoradiotherapy.

The chain's CDR3 is CASSMDRPTNEKLFF. The CDR3 nucleotides are TGTGCCAGTAGTATGGACAGACCAACTAATGAAAAACTGTTTTTT. The chain is built from TRBV19 and TRBJ1-4; possible D gene TRBD1, 6 bases. This CDR3 has 15 amino acids. CDR1 and CDR2 from the germline V gene are LNHDA and SQIVND (reference sequence). The germline V and J ends were trimmed by 3 bases and 0 bases, with 8 bases remaining between them.